Listed here are 3 T cell receptor beta chains from one sample, sequenced in a study of post-analysis software for immune sequencing data. No antigen has been assigned to these receptors. cDNA libraries for TCR beta contained unique molecular identifiers. In TCRdb, the PCR reads were re-called with MiXCR into one record per CDR3 protein. The sample carries approximately 160,000 distinct CDR3 sequences, roughly 31% recorded once. General study findings and limits: There were a handful of TRBV segments more frequent in patients than controls, and TRBV5-6, TRBV5-1 and TRBV20-1 were among them.

The sequenced material came from blood. Receptor source: a girl aged 10-17 years with multiple sclerosis.

There are a few counts of this clonotype. The gene calls are TRBV7-9 and TRBJ2-1; the D is unclear. V dropped 6 bases and J dropped 8 bases, with 20 bases sitting between them. From germline, CDR1 is SEHNR and CDR2 FQNEAQ (reference sequence). The CDR3 covers 15 residues. CDR3 region: CASSPPGSGRDEQFF. The CDR3 nucleotides are TGTGCCAGCAGTCCCCCCGGCTCTGGGCGAGATGAGCAGTTCTTC.

The chain couples TRBV5-1 to TRBJ2-1; 11 positions match TRBD2. CDR3 size: 16 residues. Germline lookup yields CDR1 SGHRS and CDR2 YFSETQ. Unmatched junction bases numbered 10, after V lost 4 bases and J lost 7 bases. CDR3 sequence reads: CASSPFLAGGGNEQFF. The CDR3 DNA sequence: TGCGCCAGCAGCCCGTTTCTAGCGGGAGGTGGTAATGAGCAGTTCTTC.

The gene calls are TRBV12-3 or TRBV12-4 and TRBJ1-1, with 9 bases aligning to TRBD1. There are 14 residues in the CDR3. With 6 bases clipped from V and 4 bases from J, the junction kept 6 bases outside the gene matches. The CDR3 region is CASSTTGGGTEAFF. Here the CDR3 DNA reads TGTGCCAGCAGCACGACAGGGGGGGGCACTGAAGCTTTCTTT.